A selection of T cell receptor beta chains follows, all from one sample in a study of OX40 agonist ivuxolimab in advanced cancers. The method was immunoSEQ multiplex PCR; TCRdb's version includes in-frame clones alone and lacks a portion of them. The sample lists tens of thousands of clones, just over 85% seen once, with less than 2% in the top ten. Source: CD4+ or CD8+ T cells sorted from blood, taken in a trial of the OX40 agonist ivuxolimab. Receptors were obtained from an adult with an advanced solid tumor such as melanoma, head and neck, liver or kidney cancer. Both conserved end residues are part of each CDR3. The D gene is left open where the match is weak. Clone size is given for some rows only: seen once, a few or many times, or a class if the clone is expanded.

abundance: -
j_gene: TRBJ2-2
v_gene: TRBV19
len: 17
d_gene: TRBD2
CDR3aa: CASSMVPAGAHTGELFF
CDR3nt: TGTGCCAGTAGTATGGTCCCAGCGGGGGCCCACACCGGGGAGCTGTTTTTT

abundance: -
j_gene: TRBJ1-6
v_gene: TRBV19
len: 16
d_gene: TRBD1
CDR3aa: CASAMDRASYNSPLHF
CDR3nt: TGTGCCAGCGCAATGGACAGGGCCTCCTATAATTCACCCCTCCACTTT

abundance: -
j_gene: TRBJ2-3
v_gene: TRBV5-1
len: 14
d_gene: -
CDR3aa: CASSLEGVPDTQYF
CDR3nt: TGCGCCAGCAGCTTGGAAGGGGTCCCAGATACGCAGTATTTT

abundance: -
j_gene: TRBJ1-4
v_gene: TRBV2
len: 14
d_gene: TRBD1
CDR3aa: CASGDRVKSEKLFF
CDR3nt: TGTGCCAGCGGGGACAGGGTTAAGTCTGAAAAACTGTTTTTT

abundance: -
j_gene: TRBJ1-1
v_gene: TRBV5-5
len: 15
d_gene: -
CDR3aa: CASSLQTGLNTEAFF
CDR3nt: TGTGCCAGCAGCCTGCAAACAGGGCTGAACACTGAAGCTTTCTTT

abundance: -
j_gene: TRBJ1-2
v_gene: TRBV4-2
len: 15
d_gene: -
CDR3aa: CASSQEQGPGYGYTF
CDR3nt: TGTGCCAGCAGCCAAGAGCAGGGCCCCGGCTATGGCTACACCTTC

abundance: -
j_gene: TRBJ1-6
v_gene: TRBV28
len: 19
d_gene: -
CDR3aa: CASSSPPGTPPGYNSPLHF
CDR3nt: TGTGCCAGCAGTTCCCCTCCCGGGACCCCCCCGGGCTATAATTCACCCCTCCACTTT

abundance: -
j_gene: TRBJ2-1
v_gene: TRBV7-7
len: 18
d_gene: TRBD2
CDR3aa: CASSPLPASGGAANEQFF
CDR3nt: TGTGCTAGCAGCCCCCTTCCTGCTAGCGGGGGGGCCGCCAATGAGCAGTTCTTC

abundance: -
j_gene: TRBJ1-1
v_gene: TRBV7-9
len: 11
d_gene: -
CDR3aa: CASSLETEAFF
CDR3nt: TGTGCCAGCAGTCTTGAGACTGAAGCTTTCTTT

abundance: -
j_gene: TRBJ1-1
v_gene: TRBV6-5
len: 14
d_gene: TRBD1
CDR3aa: CASSYQGGGTEAFF
CDR3nt: TGTGCCAGCAGTTACCAGGGGGGGGGCACTGAAGCTTTCTTT

abundance: -
j_gene: TRBJ2-1
v_gene: TRBV2
len: 17
d_gene: TRBD2
CDR3aa: CASSDSKRGGFVDEQFF
CDR3nt: TGTGCCAGCAGTGATAGTAAGCGGGGGGGCTTCGTGGATGAGCAGTTCTTC

abundance: -
j_gene: TRBJ1-1
v_gene: TRBV9
len: 12
d_gene: -
CDR3aa: CASSQTAGEAFF
CDR3nt: TGTGCCAGCAGCCAGACGGCGGGTGAAGCTTTCTTT

abundance: -
j_gene: TRBJ1-5
v_gene: TRBV27
len: 12
d_gene: -
CDR3aa: CASRASNQPQHF
CDR3nt: TGTGCCAGCCGGGCCAGCAATCAGCCCCAGCATTTT

abundance: -
j_gene: TRBJ1-5
v_gene: TRBV30
len: 13
d_gene: -
CDR3aa: CAWSVQINQPQHF
CDR3nt: TGTGCCTGGAGTGTACAGATTAATCAGCCCCAGCATTTT

abundance: -
j_gene: TRBJ2-3
v_gene: TRBV5-6
len: 13
d_gene: TRBD1
CDR3aa: CASSFDREDTQYF
CDR3nt: TGTGCCAGCAGCTTCGACAGGGAAGATACGCAGTATTTT

abundance: -
j_gene: TRBJ1-1
v_gene: TRBV19
len: 13
d_gene: -
CDR3aa: CASTRTANTEAFF
CDR3nt: TGTGCCAGTACCCGGACAGCGAACACTGAAGCTTTCTTT

abundance: -
j_gene: TRBJ1-3
v_gene: TRBV5-1
len: 11
d_gene: -
CDR3aa: CASSLQNTIYF
CDR3nt: TGTGCCAGCAGCTTGCAAAACACCATATATTTT

abundance: -
j_gene: TRBJ2-5
v_gene: TRBV5-4
len: 14
d_gene: -
CDR3aa: CASSLSSGVETQYF
CDR3nt: TGTGCCAGCAGCTTATCTTCAGGGGTAGAGACCCAGTACTTC

abundance: few
j_gene: TRBJ2-7
v_gene: TRBV5-3
len: 16
d_gene: -
CDR3aa: CARSLFIVGRAWEQYF
CDR3nt: TGTGCCAGAAGCTTGTTCATCGTGGGCCGAGCCTGGGAGCAGTACTTC

abundance: -
j_gene: TRBJ1-5
v_gene: TRBV29-1
len: 13
d_gene: -
CDR3aa: CSVRGVGNQPQHF
CDR3nt: TGCAGCGTGCGGGGGGTGGGCAATCAGCCCCAGCATTTT

abundance: -
j_gene: TRBJ1-1
v_gene: TRBV7-8
len: 15
d_gene: TRBD1
CDR3aa: CASSAYRGPSTEAFF
CDR3nt: TGTGCCAGCAGCGCCTACAGGGGGCCCTCCACTGAAGCTTTCTTT

abundance: few
j_gene: TRBJ1-1
v_gene: TRBV19
len: 13
d_gene: -
CDR3aa: CATRRGRNTEAFF
CDR3nt: TGTGCCACTCGAAGGGGAAGGAACACTGAAGCTTTCTTT

abundance: few
j_gene: TRBJ1-2
v_gene: TRBV29-1
len: 13
d_gene: -
CDR3aa: CSVGGRTPYGYTF
CDR3nt: TGCAGCGTAGGGGGACGAACTCCCTATGGCTACACCTTC

abundance: few
j_gene: TRBJ2-5
v_gene: TRBV7-2
len: 14
d_gene: TRBD1
CDR3aa: CASSRGTDRETQYF
CDR3nt: TGTGCCAGCAGCAGAGGGACAGATCGGGAGACCCAGTACTTC

abundance: -
j_gene: TRBJ1-2
v_gene: TRBV6-6
len: 15
d_gene: TRBD1
CDR3aa: CASSYGMTGHYGYTF
CDR3nt: TGTGCCAGCAGTTACGGGATGACAGGGCACTATGGCTACACCTTC

abundance: once
j_gene: TRBJ2-1
v_gene: TRBV19
len: 15
d_gene: -
CDR3aa: CASNSGTPSNNEQFF
CDR3nt: TGTGCCAGTAATTCCGGGACACCCTCTAACAATGAGCAGTTCTTC

abundance: -
j_gene: TRBJ2-3
v_gene: TRBV7-2
len: 12
d_gene: -
CDR3aa: CASSPRTRTQYF
CDR3nt: TGTGCCAGCAGCCCCCGCACAAGGACGCAGTATTTT

abundance: once
j_gene: TRBJ2-5
v_gene: TRBV6-1
len: 13
d_gene: -
CDR3aa: CASSREVQETQYF
CDR3nt: TGTGCCAGCAGTCGTGAGGTTCAAGAGACCCAGTACTTC

abundance: -
j_gene: TRBJ2-1
v_gene: TRBV7-3
len: 14
d_gene: TRBD2
CDR3aa: CASSLAGGWGEQFF
CDR3nt: TGTGCCAGCAGCCTAGCGGGGGGCTGGGGTGAGCAGTTCTTC

abundance: -
j_gene: TRBJ2-3
v_gene: TRBV10-1
len: 11
d_gene: -
CDR3aa: CASKVADTQYF
CDR3nt: TGCGCCAGCAAGGTGGCAGATACGCAGTATTTT

abundance: -
j_gene: TRBJ2-7
v_gene: TRBV5-1
len: 16
d_gene: -
CDR3aa: CASSWNRWTSSYEQYF
CDR3nt: TGCGCCAGCAGCTGGAATAGATGGACGTCATCCTACGAGCAGTACTTC

abundance: -
j_gene: TRBJ1-2
v_gene: TRBV6-5
len: 13
d_gene: -
CDR3aa: CASSLGWSDGYTF
CDR3nt: TGTGCCAGCAGCTTAGGTTGGTCGGATGGCTACACCTTC

abundance: -
j_gene: TRBJ2-5
v_gene: TRBV7-2
len: 15
d_gene: TRBD1
CDR3aa: CASSLAGTGLETQYF
CDR3nt: TGTGCCAGCAGCTTAGCCGGGACAGGTCTGGAGACCCAGTACTTC

abundance: -
j_gene: TRBJ1-2
v_gene: TRBV28
len: 12
d_gene: -
CDR3aa: CASSRQTLGYTF
CDR3nt: TGTGCCAGCAGTCGGCAGACCCTTGGCTACACCTTC

abundance: -
j_gene: TRBJ1-6
v_gene: TRBV30
len: 18
d_gene: -
CDR3aa: CAWSAPGRGGSYNSPLHF
CDR3nt: TGTGCCTGGAGTGCCCCGGGTCGTGGGGGATCCTATAATTCACCCCTCCACTTT

abundance: -
j_gene: TRBJ2-1
v_gene: TRBV7-2
len: 14
d_gene: -
CDR3aa: CASSLARAINEQFF
CDR3nt: TGTGCCAGCAGCTTAGCGCGGGCGATTAATGAGCAGTTCTTC

abundance: few
j_gene: TRBJ1-2
v_gene: TRBV5-1
len: 13
d_gene: -
CDR3aa: CASSLATGYGYTF
CDR3nt: TGCGCCAGCAGCTTGGCGACGGGTTATGGCTACACCTTC

abundance: once
j_gene: TRBJ1-1
v_gene: TRBV5-4
len: 15
d_gene: -
CDR3aa: CASSSREHQNTEAFF
CDR3nt: TGTGCCAGCAGCTCCCGAGAACATCAGAACACTGAAGCTTTCTTT

abundance: -
j_gene: TRBJ2-5
v_gene: TRBV5-1
len: 14
d_gene: TRBD2
CDR3aa: CASRRGGAWETQYF
CDR3nt: TGCGCCAGCAGGCGCGGGGGGGCGTGGGAGACCCAGTACTTC

abundance: -
j_gene: TRBJ1-2
v_gene: TRBV13
len: 13
d_gene: TRBD1
CDR3aa: CASSRTGNYGYTF
CDR3nt: TGTGCCAGCAGCCGGACAGGAAACTATGGCTACACCTTC

abundance: -
j_gene: TRBJ2-1
v_gene: TRBV11-2
len: 14
d_gene: -
CDR3aa: CASSPDRLFNEQFF
CDR3nt: TGTGCCAGCAGCCCAGATCGACTATTCAATGAGCAGTTCTTC

abundance: -
j_gene: TRBJ2-7
v_gene: TRBV18
len: 13
d_gene: -
CDR3aa: CASSPAQGAEQYF
CDR3nt: TGTGCCAGCTCACCGGCTCAGGGCGCCGAGCAGTACTTC

abundance: -
j_gene: TRBJ2-7
v_gene: TRBV18
len: 14
d_gene: TRBD2
CDR3aa: CASSPTSGVLEQYF
CDR3nt: TGTGCCAGCTCACCGACTAGCGGGGTTCTCGAGCAGTACTTC

abundance: -
j_gene: TRBJ2-7
v_gene: TRBV9
len: 15
d_gene: -
CDR3aa: CASSVDSAPNYEQYF
CDR3nt: TGTGCCAGCAGCGTAGATTCGGCCCCGAACTACGAGCAGTACTTC

abundance: -
j_gene: TRBJ1-6
v_gene: TRBV6-6
len: 15
d_gene: -
CDR3aa: CASRRPAAGKSEFHF
CDR3nt: TGTGCCAGCAGACGTCCAGCGGCAGGGAAGAGCGAGTTCCACTTT

abundance: -
j_gene: TRBJ2-5
v_gene: TRBV5-6
len: 15
d_gene: TRBD1
CDR3aa: CASSLDFGQAGTQYF
CDR3nt: TGTGCCAGCAGCTTGGATTTCGGACAGGCGGGGACCCAGTACTTC

abundance: -
j_gene: TRBJ2-1
v_gene: TRBV4-2
len: 16
d_gene: TRBD2
CDR3aa: CASSPVAGDSYNEQFF
CDR3nt: TGTGCCAGCAGCCCGGTAGCGGGGGACTCCTACAATGAGCAGTTCTTC

abundance: -
j_gene: TRBJ1-4
v_gene: TRBV27
len: 16
d_gene: -
CDR3aa: CASSLEGRVFNEKLFF
CDR3nt: TGTGCCAGCAGTTTGGAGGGAAGAGTGTTTAATGAAAAACTGTTTTTT